These 11 T cell receptor beta chains came from one sample sequenced in a study of blood T cell repertoires in COVID-19. TCRdb's copy holds only in-frame clones and misses some; the assay was immunoSEQ multiplex PCR. The data show fewer than 300,000 clones, with roughly 83% seen just once and roughly 1.5% held by the top ten. Sequencing used peripheral blood. Receptor source: a human donor with COVID-19, enrolled during active disease. The donor label of this sample is uncertain.

In regard to this clone: Other DNA sequences in this sample translate to the same CDR3. The chain combines TRBV5-6 with TRBJ1-2; 9 nucleotides align to TRBD1. Germline CDR1 reads SGHDT; CDR2 reads YYEEEE. This CDR3 contains 13 residues. The V gene end was trimmed by 4 bases and the J gene end by 6 bases; junction bases not matched to a gene: 4. The CDR3 is CASSPGTGNGYTF. DNA for the CDR3: TGTGCCAGCAGCCCCGGGACAGGGAATGGCTACACCTTC. The full variable domain, in which reference TRBV5-6 and TRBJ1-2 provide the parts outside the CDR3, is DAGVTQSPTHLIKTRGQQVTLRCSPKSGHDTVSWYQQALGQGPQFIFQYYEEEERQRGNFPDRFSGHQFPNYSSELNVNALLLGDSALYLCASSPGTGNGYTFGSGTRLTVV.

This clone was recorded a few times. The chain's CDR3 is CASAIGGSNSPLHF. The CDR3 DNA sequence: TGTGCCAGCGCGATAGGGGGCTCGAATTCACCCCTCCACTTT. The J gene is TRBJ1-6, the V gene TRBV7-9, with 7 bases fitting TRBD1. The ends lost 8 bases at V and 7 bases at J; junction bases unmatched: 8. The CDR3 spans 14 residues. The germline gives CDR1 SEHNR, CDR2 FQNEAQ (reference sequence). Combining the CDR3 with reference TRBV7-9 and TRBJ1-6 gives the whole variable domain DTGVSQNPRHKITKRGQNVTFRCDPISEHNRLYWYRQTLGQGPEFLTYFQNEAQLEKSRLLSDRFSAERPKGSFSTLEIQRTEQGDSAMYLCASAIGGSNSPLHFGNGTRLTVT.

This clone was seen a handful of times. This chain links TRBV11-1 with TRBJ2-1; perhaps TRBD1 as D (6 bases). The CDR3 extends over 14 amino acids. The ends were cut back, 5 bases at V and 4 bases at J, with 12 bases in the middle. CDR1 is SGHAT and CDR2 is FQDESV in the germline V gene (reference sequence). Here the CDR3 DNA reads TGTGCCAGCAGCCCTAAGGACAGTTACAATGAGCAGTTCTTC. Translating it yields CASSPKDSYNEQFF.

This rearrangement joins TRBV7-9 to TRBJ2-7; maybe TRBD1 (5 bases). Germline CDR1 and CDR2: SEHNR and FQNEAQ (reference sequence). V lost 5 bases and J lost 4, with 9 bases in between. This CDR3 region has 12 residues. CDR3 loop: CASSAQGYEQYF. The CDR3 DNA reads as TGTGCCAGCAGCGCTCAGGGTTACGAGCAGTACTTC.

The chain carries TRBV5-6 and TRBJ1-4; 10 positions agree with TRBD1. The V segment lost 1 base and the J segment 8 bases; nucleotides outside the gene matches: 5. Germline V gives CDR1 SGHDT, CDR2 YYEEEE. The CDR3 sequence is 15 residues long. CDR3 sequence: CASSLPTTGGEKLFF. CDR3 DNA: TGTGCCAGCAGCTTGCCGACGACAGGGGGCGAAAAACTGTTTTTT.

The gene calls are TRBV6-2 or TRBV6-3 and TRBJ2-7; D not resolved. Trimming left V 1 base short and J 0 bases short, with 7 bases between. Germline-derived CDR1 and CDR2 are MNHEY and SVGEGT. The CDR3 spans 14 residues. CDR3 loop: CASSYFGDSYEQYF. Here the CDR3 DNA reads TGTGCCAGCAGTTACTTTGGAGACTCCTACGAGCAGTACTTC.

The chain uses TRBV27 and TRBJ1-5; 7 nucleotides agree with TRBD1. The J segment lost 6 bases and the V segment lost 5 bases, leaving 13 bases of the junction unmatched. The V gene's germline CDR1 is MNHEY and CDR2 SMNVEV (reference sequence). The CDR3 contains 16 residues. Here the CDR3 reads CASSPAQGRLPQPQHF. DNA of the CDR3: TGTGCCAGCAGTCCCGCACAGGGGAGGCTCCCTCAGCCCCAGCATTTT.

This clone was seen a handful of times. The chain links TRBV11-2 to TRBJ2-4, with D hard to call. The CDR3 sequence is 14 residues long. The germline V gene has CDR1 SGHAT and CDR2 FQNNGV. V gave up 5 bases and J gave up 0 bases, with 8 bases separating them. In DNA, the CDR3 is TGTGCCAGCAGCACCAGACTAGCCAAAAACATTCAGTACTTC. It is translated as CASSTRLAKNIQYF.

This clone was detected only a few times. The chain employs TRBV9 and TRBJ2-3; TRBD1 agrees at 9 bases. Trimming took 4 bases from V and 4 from J; bases not matched to a gene: 13. CDR3 length: 17 amino acids. The germline V gene has CDR1 SGDLS and CDR2 YYNGEE. The CDR3 nucleotides are TGTGCCAGCAGCCGATTCCCGGGACAGGGTGCCCCAGATACGCAGTATTTT. Translation gives CASSRFPGQGAPDTQYF.

This clone has a handful of counts. V usage is TRBV18 and J usage is TRBJ2-7; D is perhaps TRBD1 (6 bases). The CDR3 contains 14 residues. V lost 4 bases to trimming and J lost 5 bases, with 15 bases between them. The V gene's germline CDR1 is KGHSH and CDR2 LQKENI. The CDR3 sequence: CASSLNYRADEQYF. The CDR3 DNA is TGTGCCAGCTCACTAAACTACAGGGCAGACGAGCAGTACTTC.

CDR3 region: CASRRRANYGYTF. As DNA, the CDR3 is TGTGCCAGCAGGCGGCGAGCTAACTATGGCTACACCTTC. This sequence joins TRBV7-2 and TRBJ1-2; unclear D gene. The germline CDR1 and CDR2 sequences are SGHTA and FQGNSA. V lost 6 bases, J lost 0 bases, and 8 bases lay in between. The CDR3 runs 13 residues.